This T cell receptor (beta chain) was observed in a study of monozygotic twins with inflammatory bowel disease. The authors isolated total RNA from whole blood without sorting T cells. TCRdb reanalyzed the 5' RACE reads, giving one entry per CDR3 protein sequence and no DNA. This sample's table reports 330,000 or so distinct CDR3 sequences. Specimen: blood. This TCR derives from a human donor with ulcerative colitis or Crohn's disease, or a healthy co-twin of an affected twin (not recorded which).

The CDR3 reads CASGLAGHHEQTYNEQFF. V and J are TRBV21-1 and TRBJ2-1; TCRdb reports TRBD2, a call that lacks DNA to check it against. TRBV21-1 is assigned pseudogene status. The CDR3 has 18 amino acids.